This T cell receptor beta chain was recovered during a study of T-cell reconstitution after alpha-beta-depleted transplantation in children. TCRbeta library construction was performed incorporating unique molecular identifiers. In TCRdb, the PCR reads were re-called with MiXCR into one record per CDR3 protein. Of some 180,000 distinct CDR3 sequences listed, under 8.5% are singletons. Overall study findings and caveats: T-cell counts and diversity at one year following transplant were attributed mainly to newly produced T cells. In some patients, recipient T cells and intrathymic progenitors surviving conditioning explained high day-60 diversity. Reported findings indicate that, about two months after transplant, alpha-beta T cells came from several hundred expanded clones, which were derived from non-depleted graft cells.

With 4 bases removed from V and 3 bases from J, the gap between germline ends came to 16 bases. CDR1 is SGHVS, CDR2 FQNEAQ, per germline. This CDR3 comprises 16 residues. This clonotype showed up many times. Its antigen is currently unknown. The V call is TRBV7-8, the J call TRBJ2-1, with D perhaps TRBD2 (6 bases). The sequence was collected from a boy aged 2 to 10 with acute lymphoblastic leukemia, due to receive a stem cell transplant. Sequences were derived from PBMCs, sampled before TCRalphabeta/CD19-depleted stem cell transplant. The CDR3 DNA reads as TGTGCCAGCAGCTCCCGGGACTTCCGATACTACAATGAGCAGTTCTTC. The encoded protein is CASSSRDFRYYNEQFF. The full variable domain, in which reference TRBV7-8 and TRBJ2-1 provide the parts outside the CDR3, is GAGVSQSPRYKVAKRGQDVALRCDPISGHVSLFWYQQALGQGPEFLTYFQNEAQLDKSGLPSDRFFAERPEGSVSTLKIQRTQQEDSAVYLCASSSRDFRYYNEQFFGPGTRLTVL.